The next 14 T cell receptor beta chains were all read from a single sample in a study of blood T cell repertoires in COVID-19 (TCRdb year 2020). Library generation was performed with the immunoSEQ multiplex PCR assay. The table comes from immuneACCESS by way of TCRdb, which keeps in-frame sequences with V and J called. Part of the clones is missing from these tables; in studies checked, under half for an unresolved V gene and the rest for unknown reasons. This sample comprises some 300,000 clones, more than 80% of them detected only once. The top ten constitute about 6% of the sample. Material: peripheral blood. These receptors all stem from a woman between 50 and 59 years old with COVID-19, enrolled during active disease.

This chain joins TRBV11-3 and TRBJ2-1, with 11 bases aligning to TRBD2. CDR1 SGHNT and CDR2 YENEEA come from the germline V gene. The CDR3 has 15 amino acids. The V segment lost 6 bases and the J segment 9 bases; nucleotides outside the gene matches: 10. The CDR3, as DNA: TGTGCCAGCAGTCCGGGGGGGACTAGCGGCCTTGAGCAGTTCTTC. This encodes CASSPGGTSGLEQFF. Drawing the rest from reference TRBV11-3 and TRBJ2-1, the complete variable domain is EAGVVQSPRYKIIEKKQPVAFWCNPISGHNTLYWYLQNLGQGPELLIRYENEEAVDDSQLPKDRFSAERLKGVDSTLKIQPAELGDSAVYLCASSPGGTSGLEQFFGPGTRLTVL.

This rearrangement joins TRBV9 to TRBJ1-2; possibly TRBD1 for D (5 bases). Germline CDR1 reads SGDLS; CDR2 reads YYNGEE. The V end lost 0 bases, the J end lost 4 bases, and 13 bases lay between the germline ends. CDR3 length: 15 residues. In DNA form, the CDR3 reads TGTGCCAGCAGCGTAGGTCAGGGTGGTACCTATGGCTACACCTTC. Amino acids: CASSVGQGGTYGYTF. The full variable domain, completed using reference TRBV9 and TRBJ1-2, is DSGVTQTPKHLITATGQRVTLRCSPRSGDLSVYWYQQSLDQGLQFLIQYYNGEERAKGNILERFSAQQFPDLHSELNLSSLELGDSALYFCASSVGQGGTYGYTFGSGTRLTVV.

This clone was seen just once. J is TRBJ2-3 and V is TRBV15, with D maybe TRBD1 (5 bases). V dropped 3 bases and J dropped 1 base, with 14 bases sitting between them. The CDR3 length is 16 residues. Looked up from germline, CDR1 is LNHNV and CDR2 is YYDKDF (reference sequence). CDR3 region: CATSRGLDSRTDTQYF. In DNA, the CDR3 is TGTGCCACCAGCAGGGGGTTAGACAGCCGCACAGATACGCAGTATTTT.

The chain joins TRBV10-3 to TRBJ2-5, with D hard to call. Trimming took 0 bases from V and 2 from J, leaving 4 bases between them. The CDR3 sequence is 13 residues long. Germline V gene data show CDR1 as ENHRY and CDR2 as SYGVKD. The CDR3 nucleotides read TGTGCCATCAGTGAGTCCCCACAAGAGACCCAGTACTTC. Its translation: CAISESPQETQYF.

This chain links TRBV18 with TRBJ1-1, with 8 bases matching TRBD1. CDR3 length: 14 residues. CDR1 and CDR2 (germline): KGHSH, LQKENI. V lost 3 bases and J lost 11; bases outside the gene matches: 11. CDR3: CASSPGDRGGRAFF. Here the CDR3 DNA reads TGTGCCAGCTCACCGGGAGACAGGGGTGGCCGGGCTTTCTTT.

CDR3 amino acids: CASGLAEDEQFF. The CDR3 DNA reads as TGTGCTAGTGGTTTGGCAGAGGATGAGCAGTTCTTC. This chain connects TRBV12-5 to TRBJ2-1, with D hard to call. Germline V gives CDR1 LGHNT, CDR2 FRNRAP. V was shortened by 1 base and J by 8 bases, with 6 bases between the two germline ends. This CDR3 has 12 amino acids.

The chain combines TRBV14 with TRBJ2-7; D is possibly TRBD1 (6 bases). The CDR3 is 14 amino acids. Trimming removed 5 bases from V and 7 bases from J, with 18 bases in between. In germline, CDR1 is SGHDN, CDR2 FVKESK. The DNA for the CDR3 is TGTGCCAGCAGCGCCGGGACACCCTCTAGGGAGCAGTACTTC. This encodes CASSAGTPSREQYF.

V gene TRBV29-1 combines with J gene TRBJ2-1; 11 nucleotides line up with TRBD2. In germline, CDR1 is SQVTM, CDR2 ANQGSEA. Germline trimming cut 7 bases from V and 5 bases from J; bases unmatched to any gene: 7. This CDR3 spans 14 amino acids. The DNA for the CDR3 is TGCAGCGGGTTAGCGGGAGGGCTTAACAATGAGCAGTTCTTC. Translating gives CSGLAGGLNNEQFF.

The chain employs TRBV6-6 and TRBJ1-2; possible D gene TRBD1, 6 bases. The CDR3 has 15 residues. Trimming removed 6 bases at V and 7 bases at J, with 21 bases between. Germline lookup yields CDR1 MNHNY and CDR2 SVGAGI (reference sequence). CDR3 protein: CASSPLLLPGAGYTF. CDR3 nucleotide sequence: TGTGCCAGCAGCCCACTCTTACTTCCAGGGGCTGGCTACACCTTC.

J is TRBJ2-2 and V is TRBV6-1, with D tentatively TRBD1 (5 bases). CDR1 and CDR2 from the germline V gene are MNHNS and SASEGT. The CDR3 contains 16 residues. V was cut by 4 bases and J by 4 bases, with 16 bases left in between. In DNA, the CDR3 is TGTGCCAGCAGTGTTTTGGTGACAGCGATCACCGGGGAGCTGTTTTTT. It is translated as CASSVLVTAITGELFF.

V gene TRBV5-1 combines with J gene TRBJ1-2; a possible D gene is TRBD1 (5 bases). The CDR3 covers 13 residues. V shed 0 bases and J shed 5 bases, with 8 bases lying between them. From germline, CDR1 is SGHRS and CDR2 YFSETQ. CDR3 nucleotide sequence: TGCGCCAGCAGCTTGGCAACAGGTTATGGCTACACCTTC. Amino acid sequence: CASSLATGYGYTF. The variable domain in full, with the rest retrieved from reference TRBV5-1 and TRBJ1-2, is KAGVTQTPRYLIKTRGQQVTLSCSPISGHRSVSWYQQTPGQGLQFLFEYFSETQRNKGNFPGRFSGRQFSNSRSEMNVSTLELGDSALYLCASSLATGYGYTFGSGTRLTVV.

The chain carries TRBV5-5 and TRBJ1-5; 7 nucleotides align to TRBD1. This CDR3 contains 16 residues. Germline V lookup: CDR1 SGHKS, CDR2 YYEKEE (reference sequence). V dropped 1 base and J dropped 1; count of bases not matched to a gene: 5. The CDR3 DNA follows: TGTGCCAGCAGCTTGTTGGGACAGCCAAGCAATCAGCCCCAGCATTTT. It yields the protein CASSLLGQPSNQPQHF.

This chain uses TRBV5-1 with TRBJ1-2, with 9 nucleotides matching TRBD1. The J segment lost 0 bases and the V segment lost 4 bases, leaving 13 bases of the junction unmatched. The CDR3 is 18 amino acids. Germline CDR1 reads SGHRS; CDR2 reads YFSETQ. The CDR3 nucleotides read TGCGCCAGCAGCCCGAGGACAGGGGATCTGGGATCTAACTATGGCTACACCTTC. As protein: CASSPRTGDLGSNYGYTF.

This clone was seen only once. V is TRBV11-2 and J is TRBJ2-1, with D possibly TRBD2 on 6 matching bases. The CDR3 length is 18 residues. V dropped 0 bases and J dropped 6 bases, with 21 bases sitting between them. Germline V gene lookup returns CDR1 SGHAT and CDR2 FQNNGV. The CDR3 DNA reads TGTGCCAGCAGCTTAGAAACAACCTACCATAGGGACTCCAATGAGCAGTTCTTC. Its translation is CASSLETTYHRDSNEQFF.